One sample yielded the 10 T cell receptor beta chains listed below, sequenced in a study of T cell responses to AZD1222 COVID-19 vaccine. The assay was immunoSEQ multiplex PCR, and TCRdb's table has in-frame clones only and misses some. This table holds 150,000 to 180,000 clones, 90% found once. Sample: peripheral blood, taken on day 0 of AZD1222 vaccination. These receptors all stem from an adult in good health.

This clone was seen once. The CDR3 region has the DNA TGTGCCAGCAGCCTAACGTCGGGGGGCCATCAGCCCCAGCATTTT. This gives the protein CASSLTSGGHQPQHF. V usage is TRBV7-2 and J usage is TRBJ1-5; D possibly corresponds to TRBD1 (6 bases). Germline CDR1 is SGHTA and CDR2 is FQGNSA. CDR3 length: 15 amino acids. Trimming removed 5 bases at V and 5 bases at J, with 16 bases between.

The chain links TRBV10-3 to TRBJ2-7; 8 bases align to TRBD2. Trimming removed 2 bases from V and 9 bases from J; junction bases left unmatched: 15. This CDR3 is built from 16 residues. From germline, CDR1 is ENHRY and CDR2 SYGVKD. The CDR3 DNA reads as TGTGCCATCAGTGAGCCGACATTAGCGGGATTAGTGGGGCAGTACTTC. Protein: CAISEPTLAGLVGQYF.

The table lists this clone with many counts. The chain employs TRBV2 and TRBJ1-3; maybe TRBD1 (5 bases). Deletions cut 9 bases from V and 0 bases from J, with 12 bases between. CDR3 length: 14 amino acids. CDR1 and CDR2 from the germline V gene are SNHLY and FYNNEI. The CDR3 DNA follows: TGTGCCAGGAGCCAGGGCGACTCTGGAAACACCATATATTTT. Protein: CARSQGDSGNTIYF.

The chain is built from TRBV6-1 and TRBJ2-1; D perhaps matches TRBD2 (5 bases). Between the trimmed V and J ends, which lost 2 bases and 2 bases, there was a span of 13 bases. Germline lookup yields CDR1 MNHNS and CDR2 SASEGT. This CDR3 is 16 amino acids long. The CDR3 reads CASSESASFPYNEQFF. CDR3 nucleotides: TGTGCCAGCAGTGAATCCGCTAGCTTCCCCTACAATGAGCAGTTCTTC.

The chain links TRBV4-1 to TRBJ1-2, with 9 bases matching TRBD1. The CDR3 contains 15 residues. The germline V gene has CDR1 MGHRA and CDR2 YSYEKL. Unmatched junction bases numbered 6, after V lost 3 bases and J lost 4 bases. The CDR3 protein is CASSHPGQGAYGYTF. The CDR3 DNA follows: TGCGCCAGCAGCCACCCGGGACAGGGAGCCTATGGCTACACCTTC.

V gene TRBV5-5 combines with J gene TRBJ1-4; 8 nucleotides line up with TRBD1. There are 14 residues in the CDR3. Germline V gives CDR1 SGHKS, CDR2 YYEKEE (reference sequence). Trimming removed 4 bases from V and 6 bases from J; junction bases left unmatched: 5. The CDR3 protein is CASSTGQEHEKLFF. In nucleotides, the CDR3 is TGTGCCAGCAGCACGGGACAGGAGCATGAAAAACTGTTTTTT.

The genes are TRBV30 and TRBJ1-3, with D maybe TRBD1 (5 bases). This CDR3 is built from 12 residues. V lost 0 bases, J lost 9 bases, and 9 bases lay in between. Germline CDR1 is GTSNPN and CDR2 is SVGIG (reference sequence). The CDR3 sequence: CAWSVGGSTIYF. The CDR3 DNA follows: TGTGCCTGGAGTGTGGGGGGGAGCACCATATATTTT.

This chain links TRBV5-4 with TRBJ2-2; no definite D call. V was cut by 1 base and J by 0 bases, with 7 bases left in between. CDR3 length: 15 amino acids. Per germline, CDR1 SGHNT and CDR2 YYREEE (reference sequence). The CDR3 DNA is TGTGCCAGCAGCTTGAACGGGCCGAACACCGGGGAGCTGTTTTTT. This encodes CASSLNGPNTGELFF. The variable domain in full, with the rest retrieved from reference TRBV5-4 and TRBJ2-2, is ETGVTQSPTHLIKTRGQQVTLRCSSQSGHNTVSWYQQALGQGPQFIFQYYREEENGRGNFPPRFSGLQFPNYSSELNVNALELDDSALYLCASSLNGPNTGELFFGEGSRLTVL.

The rearrangement uses TRBV7-3 and TRBJ1-2; D possibly corresponds to TRBD1 (6 bases). V was pared by 5 bases and J by 10 bases, with 17 bases between. The V gene's germline CDR1 is SGHTA and CDR2 FQGTGA. The CDR3 totals 13 residues. CDR3 nucleotide sequence: TGTGCCAGCAGCACCACAACAGGGATCCCCTACACCTTC. This translates into CASSTTTGIPYTF.

The chain couples TRBV7-8 to TRBJ1-1; 9 nucleotides align to TRBD1. Looked up from germline, CDR1 is SGHVS and CDR2 is FQNEAQ. The CDR3 totals 17 residues. V shed 3 bases, J shed 3 bases, and the junction held 11 bases outside the gene matches. The DNA of the CDR3 is TGTGCCAGCAGCTTCGGGCCAACAGGGGGCGTCTACACTGAAGCTTTCTTT. Translating it yields CASSFGPTGGVYTEAFF.